Following are 23 T cell receptor beta chains from one sample sequenced in a study of T cells after yellow fever vaccination. One entry per CDR3 protein, called by TCRdb with MiXCR from the 5' RACE reads. The sample holds more than 350,000 distinct CDR3 sequences, about 9.9% seen once. The source material was PBMCs, sampled on the day of the first yellow fever vaccination. These receptors were obtained from a man aged 18 to 30 who received the YFV17D yellow fever vaccine.

The chain links TRBV2 to TRBJ2-6, with D possibly called TRBD1 or TRBD2 (5 bases each). Germline loops: CDR1 SNHLY, CDR2 FYNNEI. V gave up 7 bases and J gave up 4 bases, with 8 bases separating them. The CDR3 is 13 residues long. The DNA of the CDR3 is TGTGCCAGCACGGGGACCGGGGCCAACGTCCTGACTTTC. This codes for CASTGTGANVLTF.

The J gene is TRBJ1-5, the V gene TRBV15, with D possibly being TRBD1 (5 bases). Germline lookup yields CDR1 LNHNV and CDR2 YYDKDF (reference sequence). CDR3 length: 14 residues. V dropped 5 bases and J dropped 7 bases, with 15 bases sitting between them. The DNA of the CDR3 is TGTGCCACCAGCGGCTTACGGGGGGAACAGCCCCAGCATTTT. It is translated as CATSGLRGEQPQHF.

This chain links TRBV4-1 with TRBJ2-3; 8 positions agree with TRBD1. CDR1 and CDR2 from the germline V gene are MGHRA and YSYEKL. V lost 3 bases, J lost 7 bases, and 6 bases stayed unmatched. This CDR3 region has 14 residues. The CDR3 DNA follows: TGCGCCAGCAGCCACCAGGGGGCAGGTAATACGCAGTATTTT. Its translation is CASSHQGAGNTQYF.

Many counts were recorded for this clonotype. The chain recombines TRBV7-9 with TRBJ2-1; 7 nucleotides line up with TRBD2. Germline values: CDR1 SEHNR, CDR2 FQNEAQ (reference sequence). The CDR3 covers 11 residues. Unmatched junction bases numbered 1, after V lost 5 bases and J lost 9 bases. CDR3 sequence (DNA): TGTGCCAGCAGCCGCGGGGGTGAGCAGTTCTTC. This sequence encodes CASSRGGEQFF.

This clonotype was counted only a few times. The chain couples TRBV29-1 to TRBJ2-3; TRBD2 aligns across 12 bases. CDR1 and CDR2 (germline): SQVTM, ANQGSEA. V was clipped by 7 bases and J by 1 base; unmatched bases: 6. The CDR3 spans 15 residues. The CDR3 loop reads CSAQRTSGGTDTQYF. The CDR3 DNA sequence: TGCAGCGCCCAGAGGACTAGCGGGGGCACAGATACGCAGTATTTT.

V gene TRBV29-1 combines with J gene TRBJ2-5; 15 bases fit TRBD2. This CDR3 is built from 14 residues. Germline CDR1 SQVTM, CDR2 ANQGSEA. V shed 6 bases and J 2 bases; nucleotides not matched to a gene: 1. CDR3 DNA: TGCAGCGTGGGGACTAGCGGGGGGCAAGAGACCCAGTACTTC. This encodes CSVGTSGGQETQYF.

This clonotype was picked up a small number of times. The chain carries TRBV20-1 and TRBJ2-5, with unresolved D. In germline, CDR1 is DFQATT, CDR2 SNEGSKA (reference sequence). V lost 0 bases and J 2 bases, leaving 7 bases between the germline ends. This CDR3 has 13 amino acids. The CDR3 reads CSARDSLQETQYF. The DNA for the CDR3 is TGCAGTGCTAGAGATAGCTTACAAGAGACCCAGTACTTC.

This clonotype was seen more than once but under ten times. The genes are TRBV7-9 and TRBJ1-1; D may be TRBD1 (6 bases). The V gene lost 5 bases and the J gene lost 4 bases, with 17 bases spanning the gap. CDR3 length: 15 residues. CDR1 is SEHNR, CDR2 FQNEAQ, per germline (reference sequence). The CDR3 is CASSHKQGRATEAFF. CDR3 in DNA: TGTGCCAGCAGCCATAAGCAGGGGAGGGCCACTGAAGCTTTCTTT.

The genes are TRBV5-1 and TRBJ2-2; D remains unclear. The germline V gene has CDR1 SGHRS and CDR2 YFSETQ. The V and J ends lost 0 bases and 0 bases respectively, with 9 bases between them. CDR3 length equals 16 residues. CDR3 amino acids: CASSLESLANTGELFF. CDR3 coding DNA: TGCGCCAGCAGCTTGGAGAGCCTCGCGAACACCGGGGAGCTGTTTTTT.

This clonotype was counted a few times. The V gene is TRBV3-1, the J gene TRBJ1-1; perhaps TRBD1 as D (6 bases). Per the germline V gene, CDR1 is LGHDT and CDR2 is YNNKEL (reference sequence). Between the trimmed V and J ends, which lost 2 bases and 0 bases, there was a span of 10 bases. The CDR3 is 15 amino acids. This CDR3 reads CASSQYDRMNTEAFF. Here the CDR3 DNA reads TGTGCCAGCAGCCAATACGACAGGATGAACACTGAAGCTTTCTTT.

This clonotype was counted ten times or more. The genes are TRBV27 and TRBJ2-1; possible D gene TRBD2, 6 bases. The CDR3 length is 14 residues. V dropped 1 base and J dropped 10 bases, with 14 bases sitting between them. Germline V gene data show CDR1 as MNHEY and CDR2 as SMNVEV (reference sequence). In DNA form, the CDR3 reads TGTGCCAGCAGTTTATTACTCCCGGGGGTCGAGCAGTTCTTC. It yields the protein CASSLLLPGVEQFF.

The rearrangement joins TRBV2 to TRBJ2-3; D unclear. V shed 2 bases and J shed 10 bases, with 10 bases lying between them. The CDR3 is 12 amino acids. Germline values: CDR1 SNHLY, CDR2 FYNNEI. CDR3 loop: CASSERTGSQYF. DNA of the CDR3: TGTGCCAGCAGTGAAAGGACCGGTTCGCAGTATTTT.

This clonotype was detected only a few times. The chain couples TRBV6-5 to TRBJ2-7; no reliable D call. Germline loops: CDR1 MNHEY, CDR2 SVGAGI. Trimming stripped 0 bases from V and 7 bases from J, with 10 bases between. The CDR3 extends over 13 amino acids. CDR3 coding DNA: TGTGCCAGCAGTTACTCGATTTACACGGAGCAGTACGTC. Its protein is CASSYSIYTEQYV.

The chain uses TRBV7-8 and TRBJ1-1, with D maybe TRBD1 (6 bases). The CDR3 totals 13 residues. In germline, CDR1 is SGHVS, CDR2 FQNEAQ. V was trimmed by 5 bases and J by 8 bases, leaving 15 bases between them. CDR3 residues: CASSLIRGTEAFF. DNA for the CDR3: TGTGCCAGCAGCCTTATAAGGGGGACAGAAGCTTTCTTT.

The chain recombines TRBV29-1 with TRBJ1-1, with TRBD1 matching 12 bases. This CDR3 has 13 amino acids. Looked up from germline, CDR1 is SQVTM and CDR2 is ANQGSEA. With 7 bases clipped from V and 10 bases from J, the junction kept 10 bases outside the gene matches. CDR3 DNA sequence: TGCAGCGGGTCGGGACAGGGGGCGGACAGAGCTTTCTTT. Translating gives CSGSGQGADRAFF.

This clonotype was observed a few times. The chain couples TRBV11-2 to TRBJ2-2, with a tentative D call TRBD1 (5 bases). The CDR3 is made up of 15 amino acids. Trimming cost V 5 bases and J 3 bases, with 13 bases left between them. CDR1 is SGHAT and CDR2 is FQNNGV in the germline V gene. CDR3 protein: CASSPVTGHTGELFF. The CDR3 DNA follows: TGTGCCAGCAGCCCCGTTACAGGTCACACCGGGGAGCTGTTTTTT.

The CDR3 protein is CASTPYGKTGATEAFF. The CDR3 DNA reads TGTGCCAGCACCCCCTACGGGAAGACGGGGGCCACTGAAGCTTTCTTT. This chain uses TRBV7-2 with TRBJ1-1; TRBD1 might be the D (6 bases). The CDR3 is made up of 16 amino acids. Germline CDR1 is SGHTA and CDR2 is FQGNSA. Trimming left V 7 bases short and J 4 bases short, with 22 bases between. Looking up the rest from reference TRBV7-2 and TRBJ1-1 gives the full variable domain: GAGVSQSPSNKVTEKGKDVELRCDPISGHTALYWYRQSLGQGLEFLIYFQGNSAPDKSGLPSDRFSAERTGGSVSTLTIQRTQQEDSAVYLCASTPYGKTGATEAFFGQGTRLTVV.

This clonotype was recorded a few times. This chain joins TRBV20-1 and TRBJ1-1, with D unresolved. Trimming removed 0 bases from V and 1 base from J, with 15 bases in between. The germline gives CDR1 DFQATT, CDR2 SNEGSKA (reference sequence). The CDR3 is made up of 16 amino acids. CDR3 sequence (DNA): TGCAGTGCTAGAGATCGCCCGGCAGGTTGGAACACTGAAGCTTTCTTT. This codes for CSARDRPAGWNTEAFF.

The rearrangement links TRBV7-2 to TRBJ2-5; D uncertain. Deletions cut 4 bases from V and 5 bases from J, with 14 bases between. Germline assignment: CDR1 SGHTA and CDR2 FQGNSA. The CDR3 consists of 14 residues. The chain's CDR3 is CASSSSRADETQYF. CDR3 in DNA: TGTGCCAGCAGCTCGAGTAGGGCTGATGAGACCCAGTACTTC.

This clonotype was recorded a few times. The gene calls are TRBV10-3 and TRBJ2-6; possible D gene TRBD2, 5 bases. CDR1 ENHRY and CDR2 SYGVKD come from the germline V gene. Between the trimmed V and J ends, which lost 11 bases and 2 bases, there was a span of 13 bases. This CDR3 has 14 residues. CDR3 DNA: TGTGCCCCCCGCGGGTCTGCTGGGGCCAACGTCCTGACTTTC. It is translated as CAPRGSAGANVLTF.

This clonotype was detected only a few times. The chain has TRBV5-4 and TRBJ2-3; D possibly corresponds to TRBD2 (7 bases). V shed 7 bases and J shed 1 base, with 16 bases lying between them. The CDR3 is made up of 15 amino acids. Germline CDR1 and CDR2: SGHNT and YYREEE (reference sequence). The CDR3: CASAKGGSGTDTQYF. The CDR3 coding sequence is TGTGCCAGCGCCAAGGGGGGGTCCGGCACAGATACGCAGTATTTT.

This clonotype has just a few counts. V and J are TRBV18 and TRBJ2-7; 8 bases are a match to TRBD2. Trimming cost V 3 bases and J 2 bases; bases outside gene matches: 6. The CDR3 extends over 15 amino acids. Per germline, CDR1 KGHSH and CDR2 LQKENI. The CDR3 DNA follows: TGTGCCAGCTCACCCACCGGGGGGGTCACCTACGAGCAGTACGTC. Its translation: CASSPTGGVTYEQYV.

The chain couples TRBV20-1 to TRBJ2-5; 8 bases are shared with TRBD2. This CDR3 has 14 residues. Germline V gene sequence: CDR1 DFQATT, CDR2 SNEGSKA (reference sequence). In DNA form, the CDR3 reads TGCAGCGCCGAACCGGGACTAGGCGGAGAGACCCAGTACTTC. This translates into CSAEPGLGGETQYF.